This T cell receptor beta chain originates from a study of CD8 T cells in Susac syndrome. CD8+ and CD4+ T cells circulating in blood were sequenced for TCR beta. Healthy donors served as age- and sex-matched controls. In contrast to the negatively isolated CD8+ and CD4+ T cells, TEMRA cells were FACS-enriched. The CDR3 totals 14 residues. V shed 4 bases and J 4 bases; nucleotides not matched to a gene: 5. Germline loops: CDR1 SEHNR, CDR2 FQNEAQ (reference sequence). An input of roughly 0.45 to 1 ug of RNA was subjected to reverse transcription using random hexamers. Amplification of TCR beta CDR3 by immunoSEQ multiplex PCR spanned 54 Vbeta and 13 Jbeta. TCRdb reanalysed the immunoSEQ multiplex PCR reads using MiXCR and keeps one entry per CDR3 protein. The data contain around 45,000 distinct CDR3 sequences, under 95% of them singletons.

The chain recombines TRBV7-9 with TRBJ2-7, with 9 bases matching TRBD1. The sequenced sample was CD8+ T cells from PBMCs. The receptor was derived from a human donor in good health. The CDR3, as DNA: TGTGCCAGCAGCTCCGGGACAGGGATTTACGAGCAGTACTTC. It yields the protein CASSSGTGIYEQYF.